Included here is one TCR beta chain sequence, with context. The data originate from a study of blood T cell repertoires in COVID-19. The length of the CDR3 is 15 residues. Trimming left V 1 base short and J 5 bases short, with 14 bases between. Germline values: CDR1 LNHDA, CDR2 SQIVND (reference sequence). Method: immunoSEQ multiplex PCR; TCRdb's copy keeps in-frame clones and lacks some. The data hold about 280,000 clones, with around four fifths observed a single time. The TCR comes from a woman in her fifties or sixties who had recovered from COVID-19. The sample comprised peripheral blood. This chain connects TRBV19 to TRBJ2-5, with D perhaps TRBD1 (5 bases). The CDR3 nucleotides are TGTGCCAGTAGTATAGCGCCAGGGCTAGGGGAGACCCAGTACTTC. Its translation: CASSIAPGLGETQYF.